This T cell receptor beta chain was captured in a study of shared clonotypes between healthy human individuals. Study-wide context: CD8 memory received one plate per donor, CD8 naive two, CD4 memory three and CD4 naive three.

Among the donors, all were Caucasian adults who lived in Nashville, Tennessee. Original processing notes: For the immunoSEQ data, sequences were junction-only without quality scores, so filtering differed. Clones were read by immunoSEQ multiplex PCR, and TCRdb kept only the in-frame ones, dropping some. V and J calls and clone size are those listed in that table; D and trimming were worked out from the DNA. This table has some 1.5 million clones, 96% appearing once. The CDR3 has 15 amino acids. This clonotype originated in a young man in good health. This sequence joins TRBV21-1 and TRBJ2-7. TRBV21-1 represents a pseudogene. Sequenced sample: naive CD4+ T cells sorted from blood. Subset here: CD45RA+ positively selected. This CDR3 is CASSKGTREGDEQYF. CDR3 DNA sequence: TGTGCCAGCAGCAAAGGAACGAGGGAAGGGGATGAGCAGTACTTC.